The 32 T cell receptor beta chains below all came from one sample that was sequenced in a study of cytomegalovirus exposure and HLA in healthy donors. Primers included in the PCR were 60 Vbeta and 13 Jbeta primers. Libraries were prepared by immunoSEQ multiplex PCR; TCRdb keeps only in-frame clonotypes and omits some of them. This sample has around 130,000 clones, with 75% to 90% found just once. Sequencing was done on a sample of PBMCs. These receptors came from a woman in her thirties or forties in good health and CMV-seropositive.

V and J are TRBV2 and TRBJ2-2, with 13 bases that match TRBD2. Germline trimming cut 7 bases from V and 2 bases from J; bases unmatched to any gene: 4. The germline V gene encodes CDR1 SNHLY and CDR2 FYNNEI. The CDR3 totals 16 residues. Here the CDR3 DNA reads TGTGCCAGCAATGGGGGACTAGCGGGAAACACCGGGGAGCTGTTTTTT. This sequence encodes CASNGGLAGNTGELFF.

This clone was picked up one time. The chain joins TRBV6-5 to TRBJ1-5, with TRBD1 matching 7 bases. This CDR3 spans 15 amino acids. V lost 4 bases to trimming and J lost 5 bases; unmatched junction nucleotides: 8. The germline V gene encodes CDR1 MNHEY and CDR2 SVGAGI. The chain's CDR3 is CASSSQQGLYQPQHF. The CDR3 DNA sequence: TGTGCCAGCAGTTCACAACAGGGGTTGTATCAGCCCCAGCATTTT.

Details on this clone: At one end the junction does not follow the germline gene, possibly because of a read error. The chain has TRBV9 and TRBJ2-5; TRBD1 matches at 8 bases. CDR1 is SGDLS and CDR2 is YYNGEE in the germline V gene. The CDR3 covers 16 residues. The CDR3 DNA is TGTGCCGGCAGCGTGGGAGCGACAGGGGCGGTTGAGACCCAGTACTTC. It yields the protein CAGSVGATGAVETQYF.

The chain couples TRBV5-1 to TRBJ2-5, with D tentatively TRBD1 (5 bases). This CDR3 spans 13 amino acids. Trimming removed 4 bases at V and 5 bases at J, with 12 bases between. CDR1 is SGHRS, CDR2 YFSETQ, per germline. The CDR3 region has the DNA TGCGCCAGCAGCGGGCAGGGCAGGGAGACCCAGTACTTC. The encoded protein is CASSGQGRETQYF.

J is TRBJ2-3 and V is TRBV5-4; 15 positions agree with TRBD2. CDR1 and CDR2 from the germline V gene are SGHNT and YYREEE (reference sequence). The CDR3 is 17 residues long. The J segment lost 5 bases and the V segment lost 3 bases, leaving 7 bases of the junction unmatched. CDR3 bases: TGTGCCAGCAGCTCCCGGACTAGCGGGAGGGTCGTAGATACGCAGTATTTT. It yields the protein CASSSRTSGRVVDTQYF.

This clone has only one observation. The chain links TRBV10-2 to TRBJ2-2; 15 nucleotides align to TRBD2. The germline V gene encodes CDR1 WSHSY and CDR2 SAAADI. V dropped 3 bases and J dropped 1; count of bases not matched to a gene: 9. CDR3 length: 20 amino acids. The CDR3 loop is CASSDLPGLAGGQNTGELFF. The CDR3 bases are TGCGCCAGCAGTGACTTACCGGGACTAGCGGGGGGACAGAACACCGGGGAGCTGTTTTTT.

The chain uses TRBV28 and TRBJ2-7; 8 bases line up with TRBD1. The V and J ends lost 6 bases and 3 bases, in that order; junction bases with no gene match: 4. The CDR3 consists of 13 residues. The V gene's germline CDR1 is MDHEN and CDR2 SYDVKM. This chain's CDR3 is CASREQGDYEQYF. The CDR3 coding sequence is TGTGCCAGCAGGGAACAGGGGGACTACGAGCAGTACTTC.

The chain is built from TRBV6-1 and TRBJ2-3; D not certain. The germline V and J ends were trimmed by 6 bases and 3 bases, with 7 bases remaining between them. The CDR3 is 12 residues long. The germline V gene has CDR1 MNHNS and CDR2 SASEGT. The CDR3 loop reads CASSPSTDTQYF. The CDR3 DNA sequence: TGTGCCAGCAGCCCGTCTACAGATACGCAGTATTTT.

This clone was seen more than once but under ten times. The chain is built from TRBV30 and TRBJ2-7; D unclear. This CDR3 is 11 amino acids long. Germline assignment: CDR1 GTSNPN and CDR2 SVGIG (reference sequence). V lost 2 bases and J lost 3, with 5 bases in between. CDR3 coding DNA: TGTGCCTGGAGTCTTAACTACGAGCAGTACTTC. This encodes CAWSLNYEQYF.

The chain recombines TRBV2 with TRBJ2-3, with D perhaps matching TRBD1 (5 bases). This CDR3 has 15 amino acids. Trimming shortened V by 9 bases and J by 6 bases, and 22 bases separated the two germline ends. Germline V CDR1 and CDR2: SNHLY, FYNNEI. The CDR3 here is CARQAGRIDTDTQYF. In DNA, the CDR3 is TGTGCCAGGCAGGCAGGGCGAATAGATACGGATACGCAGTATTTT.

This chain connects TRBV9 to TRBJ1-1; 8 positions agree with TRBD1. The length of the CDR3 is 15 residues. With 4 bases clipped from V and 1 base from J, the junction kept 6 bases outside the gene matches. Germline V gene lookup returns CDR1 SGDLS and CDR2 YYNGEE. For the CDR3, the DNA is TGTGCCAGCAGCCCTTCTGGGACAGGGAACACTGAAGCTTTCTTT. Protein product: CASSPSGTGNTEAFF.

V is TRBV11-2 and J is TRBJ1-2; 8 bases fit TRBD1. This CDR3 has 15 residues. The germline V gene encodes CDR1 SGHAT and CDR2 FQNNGV. V dropped 1 base and J dropped 2; count of bases not matched to a gene: 3. The chain's CDR3 is CASSLGRTGNYGYTF. The CDR3 region has the DNA TGTGCCAGCAGCTTAGGACGGACAGGGAACTATGGCTACACCTTC.

The chain combines TRBV4-3 with TRBJ2-1, with TRBD2 as a possible D gene (6 bases). Germline assignment: CDR1 LGHNA and CDR2 YSLEER. Trimming shortened V by 0 bases and J by 8 bases, and 14 bases separated the two germline ends. CDR3 length: 15 amino acids. The CDR3 DNA follows: TGCGCCAGCAGCCAAGAGGCGGGAACGGGCGATGAGCAGTTCTTC. Amino acids: CASSQEAGTGDEQFF.

The chain combines TRBV7-9 with TRBJ2-2, with 8 bases that match TRBD1. This CDR3 comprises 14 residues. J lost 7 bases, V lost 11 bases, and 12 bases had no gene match. Germline V gives CDR1 SEHNR, CDR2 FQNEAQ (reference sequence). This CDR3 is CAGKDRVKNGELFF. The CDR3 region has the DNA TGTGCCGGGAAGGACAGGGTTAAAAACGGGGAGCTGTTTTTT.

The rearrangement uses TRBV7-8 and TRBJ2-7; a possible D gene is TRBD2 (5 bases). Germline values: CDR1 SGHVS, CDR2 FQNEAQ. This CDR3 has 16 amino acids. The germline V and J ends were trimmed by 0 bases and 0 bases, with 12 bases remaining between them. The CDR3 coding sequence is TGTGCCAGCAGCTTAGCGCCTAGCCCGAGCTCCTACGAGCAGTACTTC. It codes for CASSLAPSPSSYEQYF.

The chain employs TRBV11-2 and TRBJ1-2; 8 nucleotides line up with TRBD1. After removal of 4 bases from V and 3 bases from J, the junction contained 4 bases not matched to a gene. Germline-derived CDR1 and CDR2 are SGHAT and FQNNGV. The CDR3 is made up of 14 amino acids. The CDR3 reads CASSSGTGHYGYTF. In nucleotides, the CDR3 is TGTGCCAGCAGCTCGGGGACAGGCCACTATGGCTACACCTTC.

This rearrangement joins TRBV6-5 to TRBJ1-2; D perhaps matches TRBD1 (5 bases). This CDR3 region has 13 residues. Germline V gene data show CDR1 as MNHEY and CDR2 as SVGAGI. The V gene lost 5 bases and the J gene lost 8 bases, with 15 bases spanning the gap. This CDR3 reads CASSTPTERGYTF. The CDR3 coding sequence is TGTGCCAGCAGTACCCCGACAGAAAGAGGCTACACCTTC.

The J gene is TRBJ1-2, the V gene TRBV10-1, with 9 bases identical to TRBD1. This CDR3 comprises 15 residues. V gave up 6 bases and J gave up 4 bases; unmatched junction bases: 9. The V gene's germline CDR1 is WNHNN and CDR2 SYGVQD (reference sequence). CDR3 amino acids: CASSVDRGRTYGYTF. The CDR3, as DNA: TGCGCCAGCAGCGTGGACAGGGGCCGTACCTATGGCTACACCTTC.

The chain employs TRBV6-5 and TRBJ1-1; D unresolved. The V end was cut by 5 bases, the J end by 1 base, with 8 bases between. The V gene's germline CDR1 is MNHEY and CDR2 SVGAGI. There are 13 residues in the CDR3. The CDR3 bases are TGTGCCAGCAGTCCCCCAGGGAACACTGAAGCTTTCTTT. The encoded protein is CASSPPGNTEAFF.

The genes are TRBV10-2 and TRBJ2-1, with 8 bases lining up with TRBD2. Per the germline V gene, CDR1 is WSHSY and CDR2 is SAAADI. The CDR3 contains 16 residues. J gave up 7 bases and V 0 bases, and 8 bases lay outside the gene matches. The CDR3 DNA follows: TGCGCCAGCAGTGAGTCTGGAGGCGGGGGGCCAAATGAGCAGTTCTTC. Translating gives CASSESGGGGPNEQFF.

The chain employs TRBV6-6 and TRBJ2-5, with 7 bases identical to TRBD1. CDR1 and CDR2 from the germline V gene are MNHNY and SVGAGI (reference sequence). The CDR3 covers 15 residues. Trimming took 6 bases from V and 3 from J; bases not matched to a gene: 10. The CDR3 nucleotides are TGTGCCAGCAGAGAACCGGGACAGCTTAAAGAGACCCAGTACTTC. It codes for CASREPGQLKETQYF.

Only one count was recorded for this clone. The genes are TRBV19 and TRBJ2-7, with TRBD2 matching over 9 bases. CDR1 LNHDA and CDR2 SQIVND come from the germline V gene (reference sequence). Trimming took 10 bases from V and 3 from J; bases not matched to a gene: 10. The CDR3 length is 14 residues. The CDR3 spells CATQDGGRVYEQYF. Here the CDR3 DNA reads TGTGCCACCCAGGATGGCGGGAGGGTCTACGAGCAGTACTTC.

Only one count was recorded for this clone. The chain recombines TRBV7-2 with TRBJ1-1; D is undetermined. CDR3 length: 14 residues. Deletions cut 4 bases from V and 3 bases from J, with 12 bases between. CDR1 and CDR2 from the germline V gene are SGHTA and FQGNSA. The chain's CDR3 is CASSYLPGYTEAFF. CDR3 in DNA: TGTGCCAGCAGCTATCTTCCAGGTTACACTGAAGCTTTCTTT.

To note about this clone: The same CDR3 also results from other DNA sequences found in this sample. This chain uses TRBV9 with TRBJ2-7, with D possibly being TRBD2 (5 bases). Trimming pared 0 bases from V and 2 bases from J, leaving 9 bases between. The CDR3 has 14 amino acids. Germline loops: CDR1 SGDLS, CDR2 YYNGEE. Here the CDR3 reads CASSVGGATYEQYF. CDR3 nucleotides: TGTGCCAGCAGCGTAGGGGGAGCGACCTACGAGCAGTACTTC.

As regards this clone: The junction departs from germline at one end; a sequencing error may be responsible. V is TRBV7-9 and J is TRBJ2-7; weak D call: TRBD1 (6 bases). Germline-derived CDR1 and CDR2 are SEHNR and FQNEAQ (reference sequence). The CDR3 consists of 18 residues. CDR3 amino acids: CSSSPPRQGGDSSYEQYF. CDR3 DNA: TGTTCCAGCAGCCCCCCCAGACAAGGGGGAGACTCATCCTACGAGCAGTACTTC.

The chain carries TRBV11-2 and TRBJ1-2, with 8 bases lining up with TRBD1. There are 12 residues in the CDR3. The junction had 1 base not matched to a gene; V was cut back by 5 bases and J by 5 bases. Germline V gene data show CDR1 as SGHAT and CDR2 as FQNNGV. The CDR3 spells CASSGQGYGYTF. CDR3 nucleotides: TGTGCCAGCAGCGGACAGGGTTATGGCTACACCTTC. Supplemented by reference TRBV11-2 and TRBJ1-2, the full variable domain reads EAGVAQSPRYKIIEKRQSVAFWCNPISGHATLYWYQQILGQGPKLLIQFQNNGVVDDSQLPKDRFSAERLKGVDSTLKIQPAKLEDSAVYLCASSGQGYGYTFGSGTRLTVV.

The chain combines TRBV19 with TRBJ1-1; no definite D call. Germline loops: CDR1 LNHDA, CDR2 SQIVND (reference sequence). The CDR3 is made up of 14 amino acids. Deletions cut 6 bases from V and 1 base from J, with 12 bases between. CDR3 residues: CASSKLRANTEAFF. The CDR3, as DNA: TGTGCCAGTAGCAAACTGCGGGCGAACACTGAAGCTTTCTTT.

This clone was counted between two and nine times. J is TRBJ2-1 and V is TRBV5-6; D is possibly TRBD2 (6 bases). The V and J ends lost 1 base and 4 bases respectively, with 12 bases between them. The CDR3 is 15 residues long. The germline V gene encodes CDR1 SGHDT and CDR2 YYEEEE. The CDR3, as DNA: TGTGCCAGCAGCTTGACGGGAGCCTTTTACAATGAGCAGTTCTTC. It yields the protein CASSLTGAFYNEQFF.

This chain links TRBV5-1 with TRBJ2-7, with D unresolved. The CDR3 runs to 14 residues. CDR1 and CDR2 (germline): SGHRS, YFSETQ. V lost 4 bases to trimming and J lost 3 bases, with 14 bases between them. DNA for the CDR3: TGCGCCAGCAGCCCCGAGCAGCGCTTCTACGAGCAGTACTTC. Translating it yields CASSPEQRFYEQYF.

This clone was observed many times. The chain links TRBV2 to TRBJ1-2; 7 bases map to TRBD1. The germline CDR1 and CDR2 sequences are SNHLY and FYNNEI. The J segment lost 5 bases and the V segment lost 2 bases, leaving 2 bases of the junction unmatched. The CDR3 spans 13 residues. The CDR3 region is CASSEYRGYGYTF. The CDR3 nucleotides read TGTGCCAGCAGTGAATACAGGGGATATGGCTACACCTTC.

The chain couples TRBV27 to TRBJ1-1; 7 bases line up with TRBD1. The CDR3 is 14 residues long. In germline, CDR1 is MNHEY, CDR2 SMNVEV (reference sequence). V lost 6 bases, J lost 2 bases, and 6 bases stayed unmatched. CDR3 coding DNA: TGTGCCAGCAGGAAAGGGACAGCAAACACTGAAGCTTTCTTT. Protein sequence: CASRKGTANTEAFF.

This chain links TRBV10-1 with TRBJ1-5, with a possible D match to TRBD1 (5 bases). Trimming took off 5 bases at V and 5 bases at J, with 10 bases between the two ends. CDR3 length equals 13 residues. Germline assignment: CDR1 WNHNN and CDR2 SYGVQD (reference sequence). The CDR3 DNA reads TGCGCCAGCAGTCCAGGGATAGATCAGCCCCAGCATTTT. Its protein is CASSPGIDQPQHF.